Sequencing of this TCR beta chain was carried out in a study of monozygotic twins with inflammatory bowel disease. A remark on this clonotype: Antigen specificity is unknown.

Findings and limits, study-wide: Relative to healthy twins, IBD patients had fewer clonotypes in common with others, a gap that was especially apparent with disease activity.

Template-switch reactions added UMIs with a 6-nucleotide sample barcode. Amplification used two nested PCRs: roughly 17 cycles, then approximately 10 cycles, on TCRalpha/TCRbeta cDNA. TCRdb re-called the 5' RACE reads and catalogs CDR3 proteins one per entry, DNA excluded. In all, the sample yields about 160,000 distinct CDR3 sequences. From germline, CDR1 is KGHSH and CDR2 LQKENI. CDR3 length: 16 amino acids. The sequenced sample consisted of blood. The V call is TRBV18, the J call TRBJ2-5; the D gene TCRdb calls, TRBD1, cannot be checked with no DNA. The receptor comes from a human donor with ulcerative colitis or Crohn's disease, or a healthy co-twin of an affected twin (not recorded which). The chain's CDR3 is CASSPRARGEQETQYF.